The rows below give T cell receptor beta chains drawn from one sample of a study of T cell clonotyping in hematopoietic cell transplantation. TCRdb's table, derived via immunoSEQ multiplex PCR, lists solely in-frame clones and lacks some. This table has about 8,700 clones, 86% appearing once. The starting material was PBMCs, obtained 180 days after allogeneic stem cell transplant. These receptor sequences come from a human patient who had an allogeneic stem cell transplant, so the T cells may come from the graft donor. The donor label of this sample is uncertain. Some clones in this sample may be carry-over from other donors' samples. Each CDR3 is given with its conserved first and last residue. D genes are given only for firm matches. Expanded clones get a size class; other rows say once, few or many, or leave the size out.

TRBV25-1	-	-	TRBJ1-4	CASSASQYNEKLFF	TGTGCCAGCAGTGCCTCGCAGTATAATGAAAAACTGTTTTTT
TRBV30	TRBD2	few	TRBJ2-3	CAWSVLAGGIDTQYF	TGTGCCTGGAGTGTACTAGCGGGGGGGATAGATACGCAGTATTTT
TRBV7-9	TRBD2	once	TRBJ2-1	CASSLTSGGRSYNEQFF	TGTGCCAGCAGCTTAACTAGCGGGGGTCGCTCCTACAATGAGCAGTTCTTC
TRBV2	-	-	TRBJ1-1	CASSEWGGTEAFF	TGTGCCAGCAGTGAGTGGGGGGGCACTGAAGCTTTCTTT
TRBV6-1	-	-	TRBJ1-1	CAGSDSSNTEAFF	TGTGCCGGATCCGACTCCTCGAACACTGAAGCTTTCTTT
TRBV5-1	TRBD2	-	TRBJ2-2	CASSLAGQAGGNTGELFF	TGCGCCAGCAGCTTGGCTGGCCAAGCGGGGGGAAACACCGGGGAGCTGTTTTTT
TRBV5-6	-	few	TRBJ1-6	CASSLELTGYRSPLHF	TGTGCCAGCAGCTTGGAACTAACAGGATACCGTTCACCCCTCCACTTT
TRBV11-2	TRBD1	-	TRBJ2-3	CASSLTGGVDTQYF	TGTGCCAGCAGCCTAACAGGGGGCGTAGATACGCAGTATTTT
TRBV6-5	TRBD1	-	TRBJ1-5	CASSGTGGGNQPQHF	TGTGCCAGCAGTGGGACAGGGGGGGGCAATCAGCCCCAGCATTTT
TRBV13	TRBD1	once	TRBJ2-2	CASSVRQGNTGELFF	TGTGCCAGCAGCGTAAGACAGGGGAACACCGGGGAGCTGTTTTTT
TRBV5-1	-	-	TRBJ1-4	CASRTGLNEKLFF	TGCGCCAGCAGAACGGGTTTAAATGAAAAACTGTTTTTT
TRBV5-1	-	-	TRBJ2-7	CASSIAGTYSYEQYF	TGCGCCAGCAGCATAGCCGGGACATACTCCTACGAGCAGTACTTC
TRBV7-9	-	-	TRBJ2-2	CASSGGSVGTGELFF	TGTGCCAGCAGTGGGGGTTCCGTGGGTACCGGGGAGCTGTTTTTT
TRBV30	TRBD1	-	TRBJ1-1	CAWRQGDEAFF	TGTGCCTGGAGACAGGGGGATGAAGCTTTCTTT
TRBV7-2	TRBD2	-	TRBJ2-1	CASSTQQGLAGNEQFF	TGTGCCAGCAGCACCCAGCAGGGGCTAGCGGGCAATGAGCAGTTCTTC
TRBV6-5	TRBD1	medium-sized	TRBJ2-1	CASSGPGTGKNEQFF	TGTGCCAGCAGTGGCCCCGGGACAGGGAAGAATGAGCAGTTCTTC
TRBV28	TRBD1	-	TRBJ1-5	CASRRDSSYQPQHF	TGTGCCAGCCGTCGGGACAGTTCTTATCAGCCCCAGCATTTT
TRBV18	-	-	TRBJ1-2	CASSPPFMTHGYTF	TGTGCCAGCTCACCACCGTTCATGACTCATGGCTACACCTTC
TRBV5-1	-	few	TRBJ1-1	CASSFGRGRQTEAFF	TGCGCCAGCAGCTTTGGTCGGGGACGACAAACTGAAGCTTTCTTT
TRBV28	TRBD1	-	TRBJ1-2	CASSLSGQGYYGYTF	TGTGCCAGCAGTTTATCGGGACAGGGGTACTATGGCTACACCTTC
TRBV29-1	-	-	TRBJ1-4	CSVAGEKLFF	TGCAGCGTTGCAGGGGAAAAACTGTTTTTT
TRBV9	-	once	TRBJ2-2	CASSREGMGANTGELFF	TGTGCCAGCAGTCGTGAGGGAATGGGCGCGAACACCGGGGAGCTGTTTTTT
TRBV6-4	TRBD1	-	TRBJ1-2	CASRASGISQGANYGYTF	TGTGCCAGCAGGGCTTCAGGGATAAGCCAGGGGGCTAACTATGGCTACACCTTC
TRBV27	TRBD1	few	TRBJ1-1	CASSLRDRLNTEAFF	TGTGCCAGCAGTTTACGGGACAGGCTAAACACTGAAGCTTTCTTT
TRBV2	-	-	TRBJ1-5	CASKGLLDSNQPQHF	TGTGCCAGCAAGGGACTTCTCGATAGCAATCAGCCCCAGCATTTT
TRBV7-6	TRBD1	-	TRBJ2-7	CASSSIRQGTRYYEQYF	TGTGCCAGCAGTTCTATTAGACAGGGGACCAGGTACTACGAGCAGTACTTC
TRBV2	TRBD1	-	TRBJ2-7	CASRVTGSLSYEQYF	TGTGCCAGCAGGGTGACAGGGAGCCTCTCCTACGAGCAGTACTTC
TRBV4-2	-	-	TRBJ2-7	CASSLITAGRSSYEQYF	TGTGCCAGCAGCCTTATAACCGCTGGACGGAGCTCCTACGAGCAGTACTTC
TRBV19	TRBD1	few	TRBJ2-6	CASSRTGGISGANVLTF	TGTGCCAGTAGTAGGACAGGGGGGATCTCTGGGGCCAACGTCCTGACTTTC